Each of the 3 T cell receptor beta chains below was sequenced from the same sample in a study of PD-1 blockade in classical Hodgkin lymphoma. Sequenced by immunoSEQ multiplex PCR; TCRdb stores in-frame clones only, minus some. The sample carries about 4,300 clones, around 65% recorded once. All the patients suffered relapse after autologous stem cell transplantation, and brentuximab vedotin exposure differed. The source was peripheral blood mononuclear cells (PBMCs), collected at baseline. Receptors originate from a human donor with classical Hodgkin lymphoma.

The chain combines TRBV7-2 with TRBJ1-1, with TRBD1 identical over 11 bases. CDR3 size: 17 residues. The ends lost 5 bases at V and 5 bases at J; junction bases unmatched: 13. CDR1 is SGHTA and CDR2 is FQGNSA in the germline V gene. CDR3 nucleotide sequence: TGTGCCAGCAGCCCGGGGACAGGGGGAAGTTTGTTGACTGAAGCTTTCTTT. This sequence encodes CASSPGTGGSLLTEAFF.

The V gene is TRBV6-1, the J gene TRBJ1-1, with 7 bases identical to TRBD1. J lost 6 bases, V lost 6 bases, and 7 bases had no gene match. Germline assignment: CDR1 MNHNS and CDR2 SASEGT. CDR3 size: 13 residues. This CDR3 reads CASRVGGWAEAFF. In nucleotides, the CDR3 is TGTGCCAGCAGAGTAGGGGGCTGGGCTGAAGCTTTCTTT.

The chain recombines TRBV7-9 with TRBJ2-2; tentative D call: TRBD1 (6 bases). The CDR3 spans 16 residues. Germline loops: CDR1 SEHNR, CDR2 FQNEAQ (reference sequence). The ends were cut back, 1 base at V and 4 bases at J, with 13 bases in the middle. CDR3 region: CASSLEGTIPTGELFF. CDR3 DNA sequence: TGTGCCAGCAGCTTAGAAGGGACAATACCCACCGGGGAGCTGTTTTTT.